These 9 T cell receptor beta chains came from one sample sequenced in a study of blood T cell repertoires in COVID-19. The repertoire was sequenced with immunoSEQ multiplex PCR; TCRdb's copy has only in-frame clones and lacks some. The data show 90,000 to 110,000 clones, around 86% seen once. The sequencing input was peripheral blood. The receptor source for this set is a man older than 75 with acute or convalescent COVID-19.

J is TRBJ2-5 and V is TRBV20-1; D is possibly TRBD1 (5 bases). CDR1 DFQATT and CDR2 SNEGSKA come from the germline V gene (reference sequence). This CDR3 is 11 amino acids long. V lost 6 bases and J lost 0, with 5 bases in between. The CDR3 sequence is CSATDQETQYF. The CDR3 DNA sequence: TGCAGTGCGACAGACCAAGAGACCCAGTACTTC.

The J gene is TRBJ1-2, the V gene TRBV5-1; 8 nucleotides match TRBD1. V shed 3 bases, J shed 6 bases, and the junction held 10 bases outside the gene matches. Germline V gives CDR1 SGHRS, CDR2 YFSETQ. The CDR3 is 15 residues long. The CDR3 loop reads CASSSRQGILDGYTF. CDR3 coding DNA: TGCGCCAGCAGCTCGAGACAGGGGATTTTGGATGGCTACACCTTC. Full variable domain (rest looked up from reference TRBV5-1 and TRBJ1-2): KAGVTQTPRYLIKTRGQQVTLSCSPISGHRSVSWYQQTPGQGLQFLFEYFSETQRNKGNFPGRFSGRQFSNSRSEMNVSTLELGDSALYLCASSSRQGILDGYTFGSGTRLTVV.

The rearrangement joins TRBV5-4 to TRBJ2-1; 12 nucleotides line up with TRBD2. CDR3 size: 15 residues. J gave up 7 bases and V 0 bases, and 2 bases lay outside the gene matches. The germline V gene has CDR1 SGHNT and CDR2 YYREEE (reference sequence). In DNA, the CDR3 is TGTGCCAGCAGCTTGGAACTAGCGGGAGGAAATGAGCAGTTCTTC. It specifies CASSLELAGGNEQFF.

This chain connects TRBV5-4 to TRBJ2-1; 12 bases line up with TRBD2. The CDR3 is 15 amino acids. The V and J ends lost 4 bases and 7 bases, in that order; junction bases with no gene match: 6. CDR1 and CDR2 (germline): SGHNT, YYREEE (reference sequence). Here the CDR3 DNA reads TGTGCCAGCAGCCCTCTAGCGGGAGGGAGAAATGAGCAGTTCTTC. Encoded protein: CASSPLAGGRNEQFF.

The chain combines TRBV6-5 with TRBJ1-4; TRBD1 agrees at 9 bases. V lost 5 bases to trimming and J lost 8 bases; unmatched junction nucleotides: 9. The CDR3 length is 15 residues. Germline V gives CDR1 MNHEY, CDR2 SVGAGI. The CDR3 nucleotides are TGTGCCAGCAGTCCTCCGGGACAGGGTTACGAAAAACTGTTTTTT. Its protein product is CASSPPGQGYEKLFF.

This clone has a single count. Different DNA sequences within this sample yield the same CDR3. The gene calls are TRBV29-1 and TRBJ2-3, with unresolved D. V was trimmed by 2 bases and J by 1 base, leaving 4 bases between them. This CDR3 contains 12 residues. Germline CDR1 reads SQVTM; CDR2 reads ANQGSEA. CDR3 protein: CSVETGTDTQYF. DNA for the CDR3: TGCAGCGTTGAAACAGGCACAGATACGCAGTATTTT.

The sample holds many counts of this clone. The DNA of the CDR3 is TGCAGCGCATCGGACAGCCTCCTCACAGATACGCAGTATTTT. It is translated as CSASDSLLTDTQYF. The V gene is TRBV29-1, the J gene TRBJ2-3; weak D call: TRBD1 (6 bases). The V gene lost 7 bases and the J gene lost 2 bases, with 16 bases spanning the gap. The CDR3 is 14 amino acids. Germline V lookup: CDR1 SQVTM, CDR2 ANQGSEA.

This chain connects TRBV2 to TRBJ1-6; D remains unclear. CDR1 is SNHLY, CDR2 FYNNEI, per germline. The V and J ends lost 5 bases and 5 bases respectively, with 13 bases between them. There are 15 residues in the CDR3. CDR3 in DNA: TGTGCCAGCAGTCGGGCTCTCGGGGATAATTCACCCCTCCACTTT. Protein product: CASSRALGDNSPLHF.

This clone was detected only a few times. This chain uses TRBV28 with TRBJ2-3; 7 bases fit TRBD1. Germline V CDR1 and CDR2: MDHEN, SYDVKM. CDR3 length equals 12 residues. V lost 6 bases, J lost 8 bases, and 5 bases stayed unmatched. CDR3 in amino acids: CASSTGQLTQYF. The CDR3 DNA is TGTGCCAGCAGCACGGGACAGCTTACGCAGTATTTT.